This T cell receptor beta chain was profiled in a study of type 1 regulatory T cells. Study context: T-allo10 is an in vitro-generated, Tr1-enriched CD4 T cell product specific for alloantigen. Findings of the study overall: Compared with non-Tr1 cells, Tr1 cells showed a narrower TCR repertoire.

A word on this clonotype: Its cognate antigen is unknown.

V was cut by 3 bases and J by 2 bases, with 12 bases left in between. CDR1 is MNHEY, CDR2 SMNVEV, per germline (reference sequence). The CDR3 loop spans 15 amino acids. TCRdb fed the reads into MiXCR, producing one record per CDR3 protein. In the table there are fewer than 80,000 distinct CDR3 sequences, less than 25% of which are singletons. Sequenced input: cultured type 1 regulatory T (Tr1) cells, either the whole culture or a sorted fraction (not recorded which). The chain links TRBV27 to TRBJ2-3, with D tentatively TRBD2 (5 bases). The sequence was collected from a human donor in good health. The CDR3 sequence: CASSFEGSVTDTQYF. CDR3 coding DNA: TGTGCCAGCAGTTTTGAGGGTAGTGTCACAGATACGCAGTATTTT.